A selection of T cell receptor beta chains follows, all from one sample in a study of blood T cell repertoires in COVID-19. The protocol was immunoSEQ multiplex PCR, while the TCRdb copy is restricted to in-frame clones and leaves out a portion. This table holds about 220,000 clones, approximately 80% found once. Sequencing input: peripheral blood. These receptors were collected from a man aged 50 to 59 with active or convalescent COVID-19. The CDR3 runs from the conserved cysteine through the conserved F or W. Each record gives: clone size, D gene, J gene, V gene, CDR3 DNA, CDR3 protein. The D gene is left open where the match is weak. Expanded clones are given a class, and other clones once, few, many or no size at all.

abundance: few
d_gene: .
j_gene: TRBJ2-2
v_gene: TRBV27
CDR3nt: TGTGCCAGCAGTCCCCCGACCGGGGAGCTGTTTTTT
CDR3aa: CASSPPTGELFF

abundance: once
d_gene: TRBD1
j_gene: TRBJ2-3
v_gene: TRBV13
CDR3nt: TGTGCCAGCAGCTTAGGGGGGACAGGGCGTGGAACAGATACGCAGTATTTT
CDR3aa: CASSLGGTGRGTDTQYF

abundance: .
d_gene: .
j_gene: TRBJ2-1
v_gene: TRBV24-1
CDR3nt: TGTGCCACCAGTCTCGGAGGTGAGCAGTTCTTC
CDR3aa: CATSLGGEQFF

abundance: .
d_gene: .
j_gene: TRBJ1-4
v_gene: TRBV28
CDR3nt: TGTGCCAGCAGTCCTCCGACAGGCCATTATGAAAAACTGTTTTTT
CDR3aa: CASSPPTGHYEKLFF

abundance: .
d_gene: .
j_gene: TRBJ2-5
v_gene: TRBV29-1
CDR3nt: TGCAGCGTTGACGGGTACCAAGAGACCCAGTACTTC
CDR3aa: CSVDGYQETQYF

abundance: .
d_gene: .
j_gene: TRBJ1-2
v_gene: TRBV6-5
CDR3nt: TGTGCCAGCACCACCAGGGTTAGACAAAACTATGGCTACACCTTC
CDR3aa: CASTTRVRQNYGYTF

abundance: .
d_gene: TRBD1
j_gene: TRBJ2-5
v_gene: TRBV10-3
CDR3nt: TGTGCCACGGGGACAGGGGCGGGGACCCAGTACTTC
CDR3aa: CATGTGAGTQYF

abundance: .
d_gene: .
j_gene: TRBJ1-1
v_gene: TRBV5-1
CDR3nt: TGCGCCAGCAGCCTCCCACAGGGAGGGGTCACTGAAGCTTTCTTT
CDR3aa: CASSLPQGGVTEAFF

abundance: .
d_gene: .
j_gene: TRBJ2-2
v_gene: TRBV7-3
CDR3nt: TGTGCCAGCAGCTCTACAGTTGGCGGGGAGCTGTTTTTT
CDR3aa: CASSSTVGGELFF

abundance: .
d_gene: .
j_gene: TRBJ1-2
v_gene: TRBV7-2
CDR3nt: TGTGCCAGCAGCTTTCGACGGACTACTAACTATGGCTACACCTTC
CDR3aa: CASSFRRTTNYGYTF

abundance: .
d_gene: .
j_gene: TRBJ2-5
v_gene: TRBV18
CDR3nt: TGTGCCAGCTCCCGGTTTGACTTGTTAGAGACCCAGTACTTC
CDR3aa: CASSRFDLLETQYF

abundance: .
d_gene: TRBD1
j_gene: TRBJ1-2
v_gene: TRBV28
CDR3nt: TGTGCCAGCAGTTTAGCCGGGACAGGGCTCTATGGCTACACCTTC
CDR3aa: CASSLAGTGLYGYTF

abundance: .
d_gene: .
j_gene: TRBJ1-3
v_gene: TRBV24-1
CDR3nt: TGTGCCACCAGGACCAGACCGGCGGGGCCGCATATCTCTGGAAACACCATATATTTT
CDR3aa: CATRTRPAGPHISGNTIYF

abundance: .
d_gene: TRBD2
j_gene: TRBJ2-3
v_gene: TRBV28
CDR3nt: TGTGCCAGCAGCCGACTAGCGGACCTCACAGATACGCAGTATTTT
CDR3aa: CASSRLADLTDTQYF

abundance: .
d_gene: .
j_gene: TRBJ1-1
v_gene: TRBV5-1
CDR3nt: TGCGCCAGCAGCTTGGTAAGGGGGGGCACTGAAGCTTTCTTT
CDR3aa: CASSLVRGGTEAFF

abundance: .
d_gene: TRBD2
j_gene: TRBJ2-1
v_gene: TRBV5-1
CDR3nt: TGCGCCAGCAGCTTGACTAGCGGGAGGGCCAGACGTGAGCAGTTCTTC
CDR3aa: CASSLTSGRARREQFF

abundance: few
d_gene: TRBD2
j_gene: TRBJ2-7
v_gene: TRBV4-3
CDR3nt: TGCGCCAGCAGCCAAGGACTAGCGGGAGACGAGCAGTACTTC
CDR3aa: CASSQGLAGDEQYF

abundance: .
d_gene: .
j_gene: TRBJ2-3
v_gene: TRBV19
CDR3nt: TGTGCCAGTAGTACTACAGGGACAGATACGCAGTATTTT
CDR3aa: CASSTTGTDTQYF

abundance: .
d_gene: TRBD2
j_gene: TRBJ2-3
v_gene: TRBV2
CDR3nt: TGTGCCAGCAGCCAAAGCGGGAGGGCCGAGTATACGCAGTATTTT
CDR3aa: CASSQSGRAEYTQYF

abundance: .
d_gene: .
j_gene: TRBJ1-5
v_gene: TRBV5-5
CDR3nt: TGTGCCAGCAGCCTCCGGGGAGGACCCAATCAGCCCCAGCATTTT
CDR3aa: CASSLRGGPNQPQHF

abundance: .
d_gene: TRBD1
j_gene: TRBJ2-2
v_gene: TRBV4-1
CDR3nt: TGCGCCAGCAGCCAAAAGTGGTTGGGACAGGGGGCGACTAGCGGCAACACCGGGGAGCTGTTTTTT
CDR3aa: CASSQKWLGQGATSGNTGELFF

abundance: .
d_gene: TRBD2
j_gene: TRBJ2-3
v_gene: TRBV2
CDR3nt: TGTGCCAGCAGTTATCTAGCGGGGGGGCGAACAGATACGCAGTATTTT
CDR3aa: CASSYLAGGRTDTQYF

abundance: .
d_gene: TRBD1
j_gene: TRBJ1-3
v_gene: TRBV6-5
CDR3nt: TGTGCCAGCAGCTCGTACAGGGGAAGAAACACCATATATTTT
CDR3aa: CASSSYRGRNTIYF

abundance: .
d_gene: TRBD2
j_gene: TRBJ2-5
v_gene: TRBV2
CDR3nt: TGTGCCAGCAGTGAGGGACTAGCGGGTCAAGAGACCCAGTACTTC
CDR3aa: CASSEGLAGQETQYF

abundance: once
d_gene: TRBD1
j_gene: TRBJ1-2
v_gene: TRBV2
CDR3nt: TGTGCCAGCAGTGAGGGCAGGGGGCTGAGGGACTATGGCTACACCTTC
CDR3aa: CASSEGRGLRDYGYTF

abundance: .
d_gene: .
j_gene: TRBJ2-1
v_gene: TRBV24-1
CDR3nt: TGTGCCACCAGTGATTTGGCGGCAGGGGAGCGGAGTGAGCAGTTCTTC
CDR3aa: CATSDLAAGERSEQFF

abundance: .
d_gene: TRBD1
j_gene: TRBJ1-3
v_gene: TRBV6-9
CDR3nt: TGTGCCAGCATCAGGGGGTCTGATCAGCGAAACACCATATATTTT
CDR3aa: CASIRGSDQRNTIYF

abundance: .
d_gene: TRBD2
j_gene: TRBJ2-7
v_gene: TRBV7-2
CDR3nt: TGTGCCAGCAGCCCCGGGGGTAGCGGGAGGGGGCAGTACTTC
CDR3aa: CASSPGGSGRGQYF

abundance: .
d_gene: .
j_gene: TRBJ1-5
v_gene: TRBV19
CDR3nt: TGTGCCAGTAGTATAACTCTCCAGCCCCAGCATTTT
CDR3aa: CASSITLQPQHF

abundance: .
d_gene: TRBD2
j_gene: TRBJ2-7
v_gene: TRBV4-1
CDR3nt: TGCGCCAGCAGCCAAATAGCGGGAGAGGTCTACGAGCAGTACTTC
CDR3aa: CASSQIAGEVYEQYF